The sequence of this T cell receptor beta chain was determined in a study of T-cell reconstitution after alpha-beta-depleted transplantation in children. General observations from the study: The origin of high day-60 TCRbeta diversity in some patients lay in surviving recipient T cells and thymic progenitors. Hyperexpanded clones declined; after one year, newly produced T cells mostly supplied diversity. There were reportedly several hundred expanded graft clones from which alpha-beta T cells came about two months after transplant.

Germline V gives CDR1 DFQATT, CDR2 SNEGSKA (reference sequence). Trimming took 5 bases from V and 4 from J; bases not matched to a gene: 4. This CDR3 has 12 amino acids. A word on this clonotype: Its cognate antigen is unknown.

The TCRbeta library was prepared with unique molecular identifiers. MiXCR was run by TCRdb on the PCR reads, yielding one entry per CDR3 protein. The repertoire includes 300,000 to 350,000 distinct CDR3 sequences, 20% to 30% of them detected once, and approximately 11% sits in the top ten. The sequenced sample was PBMCs, mostly from graft donor cells, obtained 180 days after TCRalphabeta/CD19-depleted stem cell transplant. The receptor comes from a male patient younger than 18 who had a stem cell transplant for acute lymphoblastic leukemia, so the T cells may come from the graft donor. This rearrangement joins TRBV20-1 to TRBJ1-2; 7 nucleotides agree with TRBD1. The CDR3 sequence: CSAPGTAYGYTF. Here the CDR3 DNA reads TGCAGTGCTCCCGGGACAGCCTATGGCTACACCTTC.